The source of this T cell receptor (beta chain) is a study of beta chain features in type 1 diabetes. Post-sort purity exceeded 98% for all sorted populations. In the case of this clone: Its matching antigen is unknown.

V dropped 5 bases and J dropped 7 bases, with 14 bases sitting between them. The V gene's germline CDR1 is MDHEN and CDR2 SYDVKM. CDR3 size: 13 residues. Findings and limits, study-wide: Patients showed naive, central memory and Treg TCRB repertoires that appeared more similar than those of healthy donors. Among all four CD4+ subsets, Type 1 diabetes patients had TCRB CDR3s that were moderately but significantly shorter.

Expressed TCRB transcripts were sequenced, since all the RNA that had been isolated was reverse transcribed. Profiled with immunoSEQ multiplex PCR; TCRdb holds only in-frame clones, not every one. Counted here are 300,000 to 350,000 clones, roughly 8% occurring once; the ten biggest clones make up 0.44%. What was sequenced was central memory CD4+ T cells from blood. This chain connects TRBV28 to TRBJ2-5; D might be TRBD2 (5 bases). The source is a woman aged 18-29 years in good health. For the CDR3, the DNA is TGTGCCAGCAGTGTCGCCGGACTTGGGACCCAGTACTTC. The encoded protein is CASSVAGLGTQYF.